The rows below give T cell receptor beta chains drawn from one sample of a study of blood T cell repertoires in COVID-19. Produced via immunoSEQ multiplex PCR; TCRdb's table is partial and in-frame only. Of 150,000 to 190,000 clones listed, 70% to 90% are singletons. The sample taken for sequencing was peripheral blood. Receptors were obtained from a woman aged 55-75 years with COVID-19, enrolled during active disease. Both conserved end residues are trimmed from each CDR3.

V	J	CDR3
TRBV11-1	TRBJ2-2	ASSLARRSHGGELF
TRBV7-9	TRBJ1-4	ASSLDRGVINEKLF
TRBV3-1/TRBV3-2	TRBJ2-1	ASRNRGDYNEQF
TRBV7-8	TRBJ1-1	ASSPSGGKNTEAF
TRBV6-5	TRBJ1-6	ASITGAYHNSPLH
TRBV5-1	TRBJ2-2	ASSRGSSGGTNTGELF
TRBV9	TRBJ2-5	ASSRTSGGARETQY
TRBV30	TRBJ2-1	AWSVNAAGSEQF
TRBV19	TRBJ1-1	ASSATGESTEAF
TRBV11-2	TRBJ2-6	ASSFFTAGANVLT
TRBV3-1/TRBV3-2	TRBJ1-5	ASSQGRNSNQPQH
TRBV27	TRBJ2-1	ASSLRLHNEQF
TRBV5-6	TRBJ1-1	ASSLVRGRWTEAF
TRBV6-1	TRBJ1-1	ASSEGALQAF
TRBV6-5	TRBJ1-2	ASSPFGARGYT
TRBV29-1	TRBJ2-6	SVEGADRESPGANVLT
TRBV5-4	TRBJ2-7	ASTPGRALPYEQY
TRBV29-1	TRBJ1-2	SVQILAGRANYGYT
TRBV7-9	TRBJ2-1	ASSLEGATYNEQF
TRBV9	TRBJ2-5	ASSTGYGQETQY
TRBV18	TRBJ2-1	ASSRTGISNEQF
TRBV2	TRBJ1-2	ASSGAPSGYGYT
TRBV28	TRBJ2-1	ASSSGLAGGRGSDEQF
TRBV11-3	TRBJ2-1	ASSTSRGGEQF
TRBV7-3	TRBJ1-1	ASSLGTGGNAEAF
TRBV5-5	TRBJ1-1	ASSLEVNTEAF
TRBV5-1	TRBJ1-4	ASSLTGVNEKLF
TRBV24-1	TRBJ1-1	ATSARGRDEAF
TRBV5-1	TRBJ1-6	ASSKDRGPSPLH
TRBV6-5	TRBJ1-5	ASRKGQGNGQPQH
TRBV12-5	TRBJ1-1	ASGSTGTQAF